This TCR beta chain was recorded in a study of blood T cell repertoires in COVID-19. Study-wide background: Some COVID-19 samples were acute and others convalescent; all came from the United States, Italy and Spain. PBMCs, B-cell-depleted T cells, or T cells provided the cDNA or gDNA that made up the material.

From germline, CDR1 is SGHDT and CDR2 YYEEEE. V gave up 2 bases and J gave up 1 base; unmatched junction bases: 4. CDR3 length: 17 residues. Per the original data handling: Researchers report that nucleated cell counts were estimated from reference gene primer amplification. The data were produced by immunoSEQ multiplex PCR, yet TCRdb's version contains in-frame clones alone and is incomplete. V and J calls plus clone size are reproduced from that table; the DNA served to infer D and trimming. The sample lists about 230,000 clones, approximately 83% occurring once. J is TRBJ2-2 and V is TRBV5-6, with 11 bases fitting TRBD2. Material: peripheral blood. This TCR came from a woman in her forties or fifties with acute or convalescent COVID-19. CDR3 nucleotides: TGTGCCAGCAGCTTAAGACTAGCGGGGCTGAACACCGGGGAGCTGTTTTTT. Translation: CASSLRLAGLNTGELFF.